This T cell receptor (beta chain) emerged from a study of T-cell reconstitution after alpha-beta-depleted transplantation in children. TCRbeta library construction was performed incorporating unique molecular identifiers. TCRdb analysed the PCR reads with MiXCR anew, one entry per CDR3 protein. The sample consists of about 980,000 distinct CDR3 sequences, less than 30% of them appearing once. This CDR3 comprises 14 residues. The V and J ends lost 3 bases and 2 bases, in that order; junction bases with no gene match: 3. Germline V gene data show CDR1 as LGHDT and CDR2 as YNNKEL (reference sequence). The starting material was PBMCs, mostly from graft donor cells, obtained 360 days after TCRalphabeta/CD19-depleted stem cell transplant. V and J are TRBV3-1 and TRBJ2-5; the match to TRBD1 covers 7 bases. This receptor was identified in a boy younger than two who had a stem cell transplant for SCID, so the T cells may come from the graft donor. The CDR3 here is CASSHYRGQETQYF. CDR3 in DNA: TGTGCCAGCAGCCACTACAGGGGTCAAGAGACCCAGTACTTC.